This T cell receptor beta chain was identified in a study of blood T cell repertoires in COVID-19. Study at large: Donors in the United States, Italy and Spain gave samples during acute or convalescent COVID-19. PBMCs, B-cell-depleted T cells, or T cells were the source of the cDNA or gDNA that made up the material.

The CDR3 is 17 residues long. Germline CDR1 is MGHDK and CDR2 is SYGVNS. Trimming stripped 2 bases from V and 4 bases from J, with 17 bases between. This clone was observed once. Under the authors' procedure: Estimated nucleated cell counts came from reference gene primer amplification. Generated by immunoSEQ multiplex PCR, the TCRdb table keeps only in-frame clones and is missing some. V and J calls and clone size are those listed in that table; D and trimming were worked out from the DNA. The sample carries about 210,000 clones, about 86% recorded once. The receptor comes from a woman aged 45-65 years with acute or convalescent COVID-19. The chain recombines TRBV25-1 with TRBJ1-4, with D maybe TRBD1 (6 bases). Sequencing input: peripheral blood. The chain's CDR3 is CASSEGRGGVLNEKLFF. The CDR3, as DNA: TGTGCCAGCAGTGAAGGTCGTGGGGGCGTCCTTAATGAAAAACTGTTTTTT.